The 24 T cell receptor beta chains presented below share a single source sample, sequenced in a study of blood T cell repertoires in COVID-19. Assay used: immunoSEQ multiplex PCR; TCRdb lists only in-frame clones, some missing. This sample has 300,000 to 400,000 clones, with roughly 87% found just once. Sequenced: PBMCs or T cells enriched from blood (not recorded which). The receptor set was obtained from a woman under 40 who had recovered from COVID-19.

V usage is TRBV3-1 (or the pseudogene TRBV3-2) and J usage is TRBJ2-7, with TRBD2 identical over 7 bases. Trimming at V came to 4 bases and at J to 2 bases, leaving 17 bases not matched to a gene. Per germline, CDR1 LGHDT and CDR2 YNNKEL (reference sequence). The CDR3 spans 18 residues. As DNA, the CDR3 is TGTGCCAGCAGCCCTTTATCGGGGGTCGGGGGGTTCCCCTACGAGCAGTACTTC. Residues: CASSPLSGVGGFPYEQYF.

V usage is TRBV19 and J usage is TRBJ1-1, with TRBD1 matching over 9 bases. The germline V gene has CDR1 LNHDA and CDR2 SQIVND (reference sequence). This CDR3 contains 14 residues. V was pared by 7 bases and J by 6 bases, with 9 bases of the junction left unmatched. The CDR3 region is CASTRTGARPEAFF. The CDR3 nucleotides are TGTGCCAGTACCCGGACAGGGGCGCGTCCTGAAGCTTTCTTT.

The rearrangement uses TRBV7-6 and TRBJ2-1; maybe TRBD1 (6 bases). This CDR3 contains 13 residues. The V end lost 5 bases, the J end lost 4 bases, and 9 bases lay between the germline ends. Looked up from germline, CDR1 is SGHVS and CDR2 is FNYEAQ. The CDR3 sequence: CASSRQEYNEQFF. The CDR3, as DNA: TGTGCCAGCAGCCGACAGGAGTACAATGAGCAGTTCTTC.

The rearrangement links TRBV10-1 to TRBJ1-4; D is ambiguous. Germline lookup yields CDR1 WNHNN and CDR2 SYGVQD (reference sequence). This CDR3 has 14 amino acids. Trimming took off 5 bases at V and 0 bases at J, with 7 bases between the two ends. The CDR3 protein is CASSPGTTNEKLFF. The CDR3 region has the DNA TGCGCCAGCAGTCCCGGGACAACTAATGAAAAACTGTTTTTT.

This chain links TRBV28 with TRBJ1-4; 8 bases map to TRBD1. Germline V CDR1 and CDR2: MDHEN, SYDVKM. CDR3 length: 15 residues. The V segment lost 6 bases and the J segment 4 bases; nucleotides outside the gene matches: 7. The DNA of the CDR3 is TGTGCCAGCAGCCGGTGGGACAGGTATAATGAAAAACTGTTTTTT. It encodes CASSRWDRYNEKLFF.

This sequence joins TRBV6-1 and TRBJ2-1; TRBD2 might be the D (6 bases). Germline V gene data show CDR1 as MNHNS and CDR2 as SASEGT. V was shortened by 1 base and J by 0 bases, with 13 bases between the two germline ends. This CDR3 has 17 amino acids. The CDR3, as DNA: TGTGCCAGCAGTGAAGATAAAGGACTAAGCTCCTACAATGAGCAGTTCTTC. It translates to CASSEDKGLSSYNEQFF.

The chain couples TRBV10-3 to TRBJ2-5; 7 bases fit TRBD1. The V gene end was trimmed by 2 bases and the J gene end by 3 bases; junction bases not matched to a gene: 0. The CDR3 extends over 13 amino acids. Germline lookup yields CDR1 ENHRY and CDR2 SYGVKD. CDR3 sequence: CAISEQGEETQYF. In nucleotides, the CDR3 is TGTGCCATCAGTGAGCAGGGGGAAGAGACCCAGTACTTC.

The CDR3: CASKESPGQETQYF. CDR3 in DNA: TGTGCCAGCAAGGAGTCCCCGGGCCAAGAGACCCAGTACTTC. V and J are TRBV2 and TRBJ2-5, with unresolved D. The CDR3 sequence is 14 residues long. Germline assignment: CDR1 SNHLY and CDR2 FYNNEI. The ends were cut back, 7 bases at V and 1 base at J, with 13 bases in the middle.

V and J are TRBV12-3 or TRBV12-4 and TRBJ1-4; the D is unclear. There are 12 residues in the CDR3. V lost 0 bases and J 11 bases, leaving 7 bases between the germline ends. The DNA for the CDR3 is TGTGCCAGCAGTTTAGCTCCCGGTAAACTGTTTTTT. This encodes CASSLAPGKLFF.

This rearrangement joins TRBV30 to TRBJ2-5, with 7 nucleotides matching TRBD1. The CDR3 is 15 amino acids. The germline V gene has CDR1 GTSNPN and CDR2 SVGIG (reference sequence). The V and J ends lost 1 base and 5 bases, in that order; junction bases with no gene match: 10. The CDR3 region is CAWSALRGPWETQYF. In DNA, the CDR3 is TGTGCCTGGAGTGCTCTTAGGGGGCCGTGGGAGACCCAGTACTTC. The full variable domain, with the rest looked up from reference TRBV30 and TRBJ2-5, is SQTIHQWPATLVQPVGSPLSLECTVEGTSNPNLYWYRQAAGRGLQLLFYSVGIGQISSEVPQNLSASRPQDRQFILSSKKLLLSDSGFYLCAWSALRGPWETQYFGPGTRLLVL.

J is TRBJ2-1 and V is TRBV4-1; 12 nucleotides agree with TRBD2. This CDR3 is 16 amino acids long. CDR1 MGHRA and CDR2 YSYEKL come from the germline V gene. Losses at the gene ends were 3 bases for V and 6 bases for J; bases not matched to a gene: 6. Here the CDR3 DNA reads TGCGCCAGCAGCCAGCAACTAGCGGGGGGTTTCAATGAGCAGTTCTTC. Translated: CASSQQLAGGFNEQFF.

This clone was observed a few times. Other DNA sequences within the sample encode an identical CDR3. The CDR3 reads CASRPGTGGYEQYF. The DNA for the CDR3 is TGTGCCAGTAGACCCGGGACAGGGGGCTACGAGCAGTACTTC. The chain employs TRBV19 and TRBJ2-7; 11 bases are a match to TRBD1. The V gene end was trimmed by 6 bases and the J gene end by 3 bases; junction bases not matched to a gene: 4. CDR3 length equals 14 residues. The V gene's germline CDR1 is LNHDA and CDR2 SQIVND (reference sequence).

This clone was counted a single time. The DNA for the CDR3 is TGTGCCAGCAGCTTAGCTTACGGGGGTAGTGGGTCACTCCTGAACACTGAAGCTTTCTTT. Protein product: CASSLAYGGSGSLLNTEAFF. The gene calls are TRBV7-2 and TRBJ1-1, with D perhaps TRBD1 (5 bases). The length of the CDR3 is 20 residues. Trimming pared 0 bases from V and 0 bases from J, leaving 23 bases between. Germline assignment: CDR1 SGHTA and CDR2 FQGNSA.

This clone has a single count. This sequence joins TRBV15 and TRBJ1-1, with unresolved D. Looked up from germline, CDR1 is LNHNV and CDR2 is YYDKDF (reference sequence). The V end was cut by 0 bases, the J end by 3 bases, with 5 bases between. The length of the CDR3 is 13 residues. The CDR3 sequence: CATSRDSDTEAFF. The DNA for the CDR3 is TGTGCCACCAGCAGAGATTCGGACACTGAAGCTTTCTTT. The full variable domain, with the rest looked up from reference TRBV15 and TRBJ1-1, is DAMVIQNPRYQVTQFGKPVTLSCSQTLNHNVMYWYQQKSSQAPKLLFHYYDKDFNNEADTPDNFQSRRPNTSFCFLDIRSPGLGDTAMYLCATSRDSDTEAFFGQGTRLTVV.

The chain recombines TRBV11-2 with TRBJ2-3, with D possibly matching TRBD1 (6 bases). Per germline, CDR1 SGHAT and CDR2 FQNNGV. The V gene lost 0 bases and the J gene lost 6 bases, with 13 bases spanning the gap. The CDR3 is 15 residues long. The CDR3 DNA reads as TGTGCCAGCAGCTTAGAGTTTGGGGGCCAGGATACGCAGTATTTT. It encodes CASSLEFGGQDTQYF.

The chain is built from TRBV10-1 and TRBJ1-1; D is perhaps TRBD1 (6 bases). CDR3 size: 15 residues. Trimming pared 8 bases from V and 0 bases from J, leaving 16 bases between. Germline V gene lookup returns CDR1 WNHNN and CDR2 SYGVQD (reference sequence). This CDR3 reads CASGPRGGLNTEAFF. CDR3 nucleotides: TGCGCCAGCGGGCCGCGGGGGGGCTTGAACACTGAAGCTTTCTTT.

The chain combines TRBV13 with TRBJ2-1; 8 nucleotides agree with TRBD1. Trimming removed 2 bases from V and 12 bases from J; junction bases left unmatched: 15. In germline, CDR1 is PRHDT, CDR2 FYEKMQ (reference sequence). The CDR3 contains 16 residues. CDR3 amino acids: CASSLRSRQGARRQFF. The CDR3 DNA reads as TGTGCCAGCAGCTTAAGGAGCCGGCAGGGGGCTCGTCGGCAGTTCTTC.

The chain couples TRBV15 to TRBJ1-5, with 8 bases that match TRBD1. The V gene's germline CDR1 is LNHNV and CDR2 YYDKDF (reference sequence). This CDR3 region has 16 residues. V shed 6 bases and J 4 bases; nucleotides not matched to a gene: 11. The CDR3 DNA is TGTGCCACCAGTGAAGCCCGGACAGGGATTAATCAGCCCCAGCATTTT. This sequence encodes CATSEARTGINQPQHF.

This chain links TRBV4-2 with TRBJ2-1; 7 bases map to TRBD2. The germline gives CDR1 LGHNA, CDR2 YNFKEQ. The CDR3 has 15 residues. V shed 4 bases, J shed 7 bases, and the junction held 10 bases outside the gene matches. CDR3 DNA: TGTGCCAGCAGCCCCCAGGGTCTAGCGGCGAATGAGCAGTTCTTC. Protein: CASSPQGLAANEQFF.

V usage is TRBV28 and J usage is TRBJ1-2, with a possible D match to TRBD1 (6 bases). Germline V lookup: CDR1 MDHEN, CDR2 SYDVKM. Trimming removed 3 bases at V and 3 bases at J, with 11 bases between. The CDR3 extends over 14 amino acids. CDR3 protein: CASSLFGGDYGYTF. CDR3 nucleotides: TGTGCCAGCAGTTTGTTTGGGGGCGACTATGGCTACACCTTC.

CDR3 bases: TGCGCCAGCAGCTCACAAGCGGGGCAAGAGACCCAGTACTTC. It codes for CASSSQAGQETQYF. The chain recombines TRBV5-1 with TRBJ2-5, with 7 bases matching TRBD2. The V segment lost 3 bases and the J segment 2 bases; nucleotides outside the gene matches: 4. Germline V gene data show CDR1 as SGHRS and CDR2 as YFSETQ. The CDR3 is 14 residues long.

The CDR3 nucleotides read TGTGCCTGGAGTGTACGGGCAGGGGATGAGCGCGAGCAGTACTTC. Its protein is CAWSVRAGDEREQYF. The rearrangement joins TRBV30 to TRBJ2-7; TRBD1 might be the D (6 bases). In germline, CDR1 is GTSNPN, CDR2 SVGIG (reference sequence). The V gene lost 0 bases and the J gene lost 6 bases, with 18 bases spanning the gap. CDR3 length: 15 residues.

The rearrangement uses TRBV10-3 and TRBJ2-7; the D is unclear. CDR1 is ENHRY and CDR2 is SYGVKD in the germline V gene. Trimming removed 4 bases at V and 4 bases at J, with 5 bases between. The CDR3 covers 11 residues. CDR3 region: CAISGLYEQYF. The CDR3 DNA reads TGTGCCATCAGTGGGCTGTACGAGCAGTACTTC.

The V and J genes are TRBV7-8 and TRBJ1-1; the D gene is possibly TRBD1 (5 bases). The ends were cut back, 7 bases at V and 0 bases at J, with 18 bases in the middle. The germline CDR1 and CDR2 sequences are SGHVS and FQNEAQ. The CDR3 is made up of 16 amino acids. CDR3 protein: CASTLTSKGMNTEAFF. DNA of the CDR3: TGTGCCAGCACACTCACGAGTAAGGGGATGAACACTGAAGCTTTCTTT.